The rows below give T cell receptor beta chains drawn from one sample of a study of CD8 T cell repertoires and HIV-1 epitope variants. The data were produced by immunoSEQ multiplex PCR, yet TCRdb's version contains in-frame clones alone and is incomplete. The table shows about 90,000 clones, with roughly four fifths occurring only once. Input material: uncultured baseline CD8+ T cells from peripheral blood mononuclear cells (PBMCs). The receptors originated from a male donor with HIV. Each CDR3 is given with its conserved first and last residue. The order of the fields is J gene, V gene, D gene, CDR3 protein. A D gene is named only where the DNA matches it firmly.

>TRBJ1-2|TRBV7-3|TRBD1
CASSLGTGRDGYTF
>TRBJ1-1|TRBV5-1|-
CASSYRRADTEAFF
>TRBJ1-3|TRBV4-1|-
CASSQPGDLGNTIYF
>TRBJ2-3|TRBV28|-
CASSLSRLISSTDTQYF
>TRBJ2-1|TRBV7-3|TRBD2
CASSPGGQTYNEQFF
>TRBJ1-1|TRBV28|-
CASSPKDVMNTEAFF
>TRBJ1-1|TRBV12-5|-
CASALGAPNTEAFF
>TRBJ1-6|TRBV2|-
CATVPLWVYNSPLHF
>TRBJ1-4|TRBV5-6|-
CASSLNEKLFF
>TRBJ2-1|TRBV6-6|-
CASSYEGQGNNEQFF
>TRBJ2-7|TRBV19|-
CASSTNQGRYEQYF
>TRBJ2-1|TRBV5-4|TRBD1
CASSIGQGGWNEQFF
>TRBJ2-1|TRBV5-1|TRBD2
CASRPTSGRAPNEQFF
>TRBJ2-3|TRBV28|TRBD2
CASSTTSSGSTDTQYF
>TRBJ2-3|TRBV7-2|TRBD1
CASSQRQGGSTDTQYF
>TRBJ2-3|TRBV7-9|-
CASSLQEGWDTQYF
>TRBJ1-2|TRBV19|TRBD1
CASSPVGQGAYGYTF
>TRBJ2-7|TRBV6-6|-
CASTSVGAAYEQYF
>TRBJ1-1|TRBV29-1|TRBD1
CSVESTGMNTEAFF
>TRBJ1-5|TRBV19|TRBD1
CASSITGGNQPQHF
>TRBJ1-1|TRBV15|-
CATSRDAGRNTEAFF
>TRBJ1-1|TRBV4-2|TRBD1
CASSLWTGGNTEAFF
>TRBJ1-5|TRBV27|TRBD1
CASKRTGLQPQHF
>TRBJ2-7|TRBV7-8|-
CASSFSREGGSYEQYF